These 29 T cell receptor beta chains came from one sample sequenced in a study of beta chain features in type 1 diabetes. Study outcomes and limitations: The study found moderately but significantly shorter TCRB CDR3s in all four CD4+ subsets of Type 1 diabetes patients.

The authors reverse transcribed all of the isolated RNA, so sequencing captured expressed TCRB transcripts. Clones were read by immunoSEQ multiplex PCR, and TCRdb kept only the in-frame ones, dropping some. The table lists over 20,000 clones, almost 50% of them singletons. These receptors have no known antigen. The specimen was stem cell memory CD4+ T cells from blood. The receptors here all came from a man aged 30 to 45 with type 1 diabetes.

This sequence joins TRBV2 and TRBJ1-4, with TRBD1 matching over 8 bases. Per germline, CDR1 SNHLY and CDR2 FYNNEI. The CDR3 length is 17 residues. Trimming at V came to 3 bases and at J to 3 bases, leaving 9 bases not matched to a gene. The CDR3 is CASSDAGGVLANEKLFF. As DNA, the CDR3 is TGTGCCAGCAGTGATGCAGGGGGCGTTTTGGCTAATGAAAAACTGTTTTTT.

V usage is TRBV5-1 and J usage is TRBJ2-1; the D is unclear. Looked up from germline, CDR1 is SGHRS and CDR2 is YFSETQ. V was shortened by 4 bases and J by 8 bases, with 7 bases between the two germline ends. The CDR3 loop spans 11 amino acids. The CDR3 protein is CASSRVDEQFF. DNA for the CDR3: TGCGCCAGCAGCAGAGTTGATGAGCAGTTCTTC. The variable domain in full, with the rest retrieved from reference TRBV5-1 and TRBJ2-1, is KAGVTQTPRYLIKTRGQQVTLSCSPISGHRSVSWYQQTPGQGLQFLFEYFSETQRNKGNFPGRFSGRQFSNSRSEMNVSTLELGDSALYLCASSRVDEQFFGPGTRLTVL.

The CDR3 reads CASSLSDRGYGYTF. CDR3 coding DNA: TGCGCCAGCAGCTTGTCTGACAGGGGCTATGGCTACACCTTC. The chain links TRBV5-1 to TRBJ1-2, with 8 bases lining up with TRBD1. This CDR3 is built from 14 residues. With V trimmed by 1 base and J by 4 bases, 3 bases remained unmatched. The germline V gene has CDR1 SGHRS and CDR2 YFSETQ.

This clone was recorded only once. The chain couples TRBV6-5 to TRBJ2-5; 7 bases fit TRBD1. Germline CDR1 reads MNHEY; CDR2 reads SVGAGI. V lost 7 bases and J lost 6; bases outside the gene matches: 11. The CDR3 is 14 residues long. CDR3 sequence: CASTKKGAGKTQYF. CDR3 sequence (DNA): TGTGCCAGCACAAAAAAGGGGGCCGGGAAGACCCAGTACTTC.

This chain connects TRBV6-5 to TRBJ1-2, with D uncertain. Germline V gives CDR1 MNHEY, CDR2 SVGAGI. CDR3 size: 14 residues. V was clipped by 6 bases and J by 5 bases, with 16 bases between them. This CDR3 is CASSILRGDYGYTF. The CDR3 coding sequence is TGTGCCAGCAGCATCCTGAGAGGAGATTATGGCTACACCTTC.

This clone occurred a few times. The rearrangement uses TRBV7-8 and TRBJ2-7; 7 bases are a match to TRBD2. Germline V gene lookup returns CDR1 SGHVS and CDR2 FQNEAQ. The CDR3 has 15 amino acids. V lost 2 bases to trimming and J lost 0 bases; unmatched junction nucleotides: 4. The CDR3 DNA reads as TGTGCCAGCAGCTTATCAGGCGGGAGCTCCTACGAGCAGTACTTC. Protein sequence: CASSLSGGSSYEQYF.

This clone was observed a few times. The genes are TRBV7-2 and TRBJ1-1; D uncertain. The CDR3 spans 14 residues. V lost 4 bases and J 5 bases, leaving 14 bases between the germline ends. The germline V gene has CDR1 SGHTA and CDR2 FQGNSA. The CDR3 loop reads CASSSQTGSTEAFF. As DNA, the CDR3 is TGTGCCAGCAGCTCCCAGACGGGTTCAACTGAAGCTTTCTTT. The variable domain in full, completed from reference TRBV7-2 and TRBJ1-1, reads GAGVSQSPSNKVTEKGKDVELRCDPISGHTALYWYRQSLGQGLEFLIYFQGNSAPDKSGLPSDRFSAERTGGSVSTLTIQRTQQEDSAVYLCASSSQTGSTEAFFGQGTRLTVV.

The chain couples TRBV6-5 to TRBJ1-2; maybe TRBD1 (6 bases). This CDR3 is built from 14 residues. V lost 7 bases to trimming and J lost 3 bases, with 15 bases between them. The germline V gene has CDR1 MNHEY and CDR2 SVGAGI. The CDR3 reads CASTRGGADYGYTF. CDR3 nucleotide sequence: TGTGCCAGCACCCGAGGGGGGGCGGACTATGGCTACACCTTC.

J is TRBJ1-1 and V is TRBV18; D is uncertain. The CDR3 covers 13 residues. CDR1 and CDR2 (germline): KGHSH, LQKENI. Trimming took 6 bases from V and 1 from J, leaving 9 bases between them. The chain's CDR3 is CASSPTGNTEAFF. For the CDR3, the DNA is TGTGCCAGCTCCCCAACGGGGAACACTGAAGCTTTCTTT.

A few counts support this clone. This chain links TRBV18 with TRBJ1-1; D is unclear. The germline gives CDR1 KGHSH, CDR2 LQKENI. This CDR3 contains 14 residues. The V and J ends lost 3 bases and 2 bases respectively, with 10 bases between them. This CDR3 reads CASSPEGINTEAFF. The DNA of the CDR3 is TGTGCCAGCTCACCGGAGGGAATAAACACTGAAGCTTTCTTT.

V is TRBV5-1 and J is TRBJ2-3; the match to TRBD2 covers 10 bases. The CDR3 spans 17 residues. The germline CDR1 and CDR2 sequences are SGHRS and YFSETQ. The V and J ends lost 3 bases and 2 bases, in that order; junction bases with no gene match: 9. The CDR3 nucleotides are TGCGCCAGCAGCTCCGGGAGGACTAGCGGTTCCACAGATACGCAGTATTTT. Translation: CASSSGRTSGSTDTQYF.

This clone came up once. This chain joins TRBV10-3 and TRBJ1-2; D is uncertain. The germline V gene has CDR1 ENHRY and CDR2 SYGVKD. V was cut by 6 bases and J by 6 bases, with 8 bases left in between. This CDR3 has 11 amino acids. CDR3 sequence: CAISYFDGYTF. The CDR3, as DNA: TGTGCCATCAGCTACTTCGATGGCTACACCTTC.

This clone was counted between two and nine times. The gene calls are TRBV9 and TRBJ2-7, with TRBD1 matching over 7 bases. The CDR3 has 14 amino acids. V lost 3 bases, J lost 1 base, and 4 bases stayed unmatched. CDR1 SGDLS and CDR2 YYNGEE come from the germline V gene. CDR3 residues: CASSERGQSYEQYF. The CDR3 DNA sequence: TGTGCCAGCAGCGAGAGGGGGCAATCCTACGAGCAGTACTTC.

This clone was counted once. CDR3 in DNA: TGTGCCAACGCGGACACAAACACTGAAGCTTTCTTT. Residues: CANADTNTEAFF. The chain uses TRBV2 and TRBJ1-1; D is perhaps TRBD1 (5 bases). V lost 10 bases to trimming and J lost 2 bases, with 11 bases between them. Germline CDR1 reads SNHLY; CDR2 reads FYNNEI. The length of the CDR3 is 12 residues.

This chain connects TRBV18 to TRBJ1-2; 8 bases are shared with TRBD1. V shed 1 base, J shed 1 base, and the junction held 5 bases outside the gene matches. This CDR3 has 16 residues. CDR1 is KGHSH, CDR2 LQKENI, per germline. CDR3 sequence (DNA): TGTGCCAGCTCACCACTCGGGACAGGCAATAACTATGGCTACACCTTC. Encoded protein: CASSPLGTGNNYGYTF.

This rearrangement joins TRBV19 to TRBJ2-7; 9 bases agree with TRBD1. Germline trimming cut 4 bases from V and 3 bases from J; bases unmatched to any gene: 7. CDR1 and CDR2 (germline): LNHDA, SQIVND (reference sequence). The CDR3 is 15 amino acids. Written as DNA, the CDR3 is TGTGCCAGTAGTAGCCACTCGACAGGGGGCTACGAGCAGTACTTC. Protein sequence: CASSSHSTGGYEQYF.

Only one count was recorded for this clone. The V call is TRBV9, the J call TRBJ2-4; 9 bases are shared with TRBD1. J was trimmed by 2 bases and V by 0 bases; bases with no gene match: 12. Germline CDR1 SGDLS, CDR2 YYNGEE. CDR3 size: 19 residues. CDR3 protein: CASSVEGQGPQGTKNIQYF. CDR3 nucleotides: TGTGCCAGCAGCGTAGAGGGACAGGGTCCCCAAGGGACCAAAAACATTCAGTACTTC.

CDR3 residues: CASRRQGAFGTDTQYF. CDR3 bases: TGTGCCAGCCGACGACAGGGGGCGTTCGGCACAGATACGCAGTATTTT. V is TRBV2 and J is TRBJ2-3; TRBD1 matches 10 bases. Trimming removed 8 bases from V and 1 base from J; junction bases left unmatched: 9. The CDR3 length is 16 residues. Germline V gives CDR1 SNHLY, CDR2 FYNNEI.

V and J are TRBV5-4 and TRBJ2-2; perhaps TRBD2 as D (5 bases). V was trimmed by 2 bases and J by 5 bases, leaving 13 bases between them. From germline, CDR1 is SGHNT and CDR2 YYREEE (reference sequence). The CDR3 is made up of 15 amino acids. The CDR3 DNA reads TGTGCCAGCAGCTTTGCGGGCATCGGAACCGGGGAGCTGTTTTTT. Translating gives CASSFAGIGTGELFF.

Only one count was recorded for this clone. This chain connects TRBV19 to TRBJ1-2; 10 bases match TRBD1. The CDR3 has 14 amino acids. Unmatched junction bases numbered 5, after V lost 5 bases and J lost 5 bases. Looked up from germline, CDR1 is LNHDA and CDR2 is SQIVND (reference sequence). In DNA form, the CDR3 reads TGTGCCAGTAGTCCCCAGGGACAGGGGTATGGCTACACCTTC. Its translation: CASSPQGQGYGYTF.

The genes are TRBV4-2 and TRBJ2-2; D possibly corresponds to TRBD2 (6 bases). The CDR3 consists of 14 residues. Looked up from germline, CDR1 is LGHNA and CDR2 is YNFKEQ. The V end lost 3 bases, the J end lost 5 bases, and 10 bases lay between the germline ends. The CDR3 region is CASSQETRTGELFF. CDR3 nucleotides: TGTGCCAGCAGCCAGGAGACTAGGACCGGGGAGCTGTTTTTT.

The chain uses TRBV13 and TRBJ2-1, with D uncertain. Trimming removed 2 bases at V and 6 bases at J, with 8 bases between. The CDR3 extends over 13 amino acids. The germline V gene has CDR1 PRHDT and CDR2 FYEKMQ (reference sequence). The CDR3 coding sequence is TGTGCCAGCAGCTTATCCCATGTCAATGAGCAGTTCTTC. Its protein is CASSLSHVNEQFF.

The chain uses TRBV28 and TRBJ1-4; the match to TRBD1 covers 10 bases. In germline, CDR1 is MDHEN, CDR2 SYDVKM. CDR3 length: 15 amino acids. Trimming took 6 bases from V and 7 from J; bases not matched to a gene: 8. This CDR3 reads CASRTPGQGSEKLFF. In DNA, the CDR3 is TGTGCCAGCAGGACTCCGGGACAGGGGAGTGAAAAACTGTTTTTT.

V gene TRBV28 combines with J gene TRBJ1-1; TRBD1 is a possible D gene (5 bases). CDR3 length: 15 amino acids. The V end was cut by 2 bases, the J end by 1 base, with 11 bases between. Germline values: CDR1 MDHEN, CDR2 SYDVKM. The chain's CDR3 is CASSLGPGQNTEAFF. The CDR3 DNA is TGTGCCAGCAGTTTAGGGCCCGGACAGAACACTGAAGCTTTCTTT.

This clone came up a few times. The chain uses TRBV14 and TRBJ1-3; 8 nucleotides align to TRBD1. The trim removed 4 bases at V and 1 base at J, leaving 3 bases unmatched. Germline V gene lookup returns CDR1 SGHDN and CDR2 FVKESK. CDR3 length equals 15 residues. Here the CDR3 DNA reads TGTGCCAGCAGCCTGGACAGGGTTTCTGGAAACACCATATATTTT. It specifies CASSLDRVSGNTIYF.

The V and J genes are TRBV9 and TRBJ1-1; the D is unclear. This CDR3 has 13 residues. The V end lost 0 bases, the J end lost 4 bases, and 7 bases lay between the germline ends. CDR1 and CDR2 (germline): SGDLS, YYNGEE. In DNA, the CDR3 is TGTGCCAGCAGCGTAGGACGGAGCACTGAAGCTTTCTTT. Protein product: CASSVGRSTEAFF.

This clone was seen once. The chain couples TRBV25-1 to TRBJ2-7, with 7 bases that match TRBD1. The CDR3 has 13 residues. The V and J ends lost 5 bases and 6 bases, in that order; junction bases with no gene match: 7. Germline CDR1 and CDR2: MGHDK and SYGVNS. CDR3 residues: CASSTQTGTEQYF. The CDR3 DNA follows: TGTGCCAGCAGTACTCAGACAGGGACCGAGCAGTACTTC.

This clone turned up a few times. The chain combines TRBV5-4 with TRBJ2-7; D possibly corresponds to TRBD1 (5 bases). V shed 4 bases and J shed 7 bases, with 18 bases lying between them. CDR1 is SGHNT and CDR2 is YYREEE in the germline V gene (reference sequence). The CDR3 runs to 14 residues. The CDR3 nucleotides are TGTGCCAGCAGCCCCGTTGTGCAGGGCGGTGAGCAGTACTTC. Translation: CASSPVVQGGEQYF.

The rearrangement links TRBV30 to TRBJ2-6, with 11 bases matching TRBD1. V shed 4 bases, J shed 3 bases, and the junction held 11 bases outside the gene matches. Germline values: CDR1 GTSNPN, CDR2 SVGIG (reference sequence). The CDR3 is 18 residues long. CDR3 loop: CAWKGPGQGANGANVLTF. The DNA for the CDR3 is TGTGCCTGGAAAGGCCCCGGACAGGGGGCTAATGGGGCCAACGTCCTGACTTTC.